This passage covers 5 T cell receptor beta chains from one sample sequenced in a study of chemoradiotherapy in HPV16-positive cancers. Data came from immunoSEQ multiplex PCR; TCRdb stores just in-frame clones and leaves some out. The sample carries approximately 13,000 clones, about 85% recorded once. The sample was blood, taken from a patient who underwent chemoradiotherapy. The receptors stem from a human donor with HPV-associated anogenital cancer.

This chain links TRBV2 with TRBJ1-6; 8 nucleotides match TRBD1. Germline CDR1 and CDR2: SNHLY and FYNNEI. V shed 2 bases, J shed 7 bases, and the junction held 4 bases outside the gene matches. The CDR3 loop spans 15 amino acids. CDR3 sequence (DNA): TGTGCCAGCAGTGAATTGACAGGGGACAATTCACCCCTCCACTTT. Translating gives CASSELTGDNSPLHF.

The genes are TRBV9 and TRBJ2-2; TRBD1 might be the D (5 bases). V was trimmed by 0 bases and J by 5 bases, leaving 11 bases between them. Germline V CDR1 and CDR2: SGDLS, YYNGEE. The CDR3 runs 15 residues. CDR3 in amino acids: CASSVGQGITGELFF. CDR3 in DNA: TGTGCCAGCAGCGTAGGGCAGGGTATAACCGGGGAGCTGTTTTTT.

V and J are TRBV16 and TRBJ1-5, with TRBD1 matching 11 bases. The CDR3 totals 15 residues. Germline assignment: CDR1 KGHSY and CDR2 FQNENV. The junction had 2 bases not matched to a gene; V was cut back by 1 base and J by 6 bases. The DNA for the CDR3 is TGTGCCAGCAGCCAATTGGGACAGGGGGTTCAGCCCCAGCATTTT. Translated: CASSQLGQGVQPQHF.

A single count supports this clone. This rearrangement joins TRBV9 to TRBJ2-2; D perhaps matches TRBD1 (5 bases). The CDR3 has 16 residues. V lost 0 bases and J lost 4, with 13 bases in between. CDR1 and CDR2 from the germline V gene are SGDLS and YYNGEE. The CDR3 DNA is TGTGCCAGCAGCGTAGATGCAGGGCCGAGCACCGGGGAGCTGTTTTTT. Translating it yields CASSVDAGPSTGELFF. Variable domain in full (rest from reference TRBV9 and TRBJ2-2): DSGVTQTPKHLITATGQRVTLRCSPRSGDLSVYWYQQSLDQGLQFLIQYYNGEERAKGNILERFSAQQFPDLHSELNLSSLELGDSALYFCASSVDAGPSTGELFFGEGSRLTVL.

As regards this clone: A read error may produce the germline difference seen at one junction end. The gene calls are TRBV7-2 and TRBJ2-3, with 8 bases fitting TRBD2. The CDR3 covers 15 residues. CDR1 is SGHTA and CDR2 is FQGNSA in the germline V gene. In DNA form, the CDR3 reads TGTGCCAGCAGTTTAGCGGGGCGCAACACAGATACGCAGTATTTT. Its protein product is CASSLAGRNTDTQYF.